Presented here are 23 T cell receptor beta chains from one specimen sequenced in a study of control samples from healthy donors and cancer patients. This table comes from immunoSEQ multiplex PCR, and its TCRdb copy is limited to in-frame clones, with some not included. Among approximately 120,000 clones listed, roughly nine tenths were seen once. Sequences were obtained from blood. The receptors originated from a human donor in good health. The donor label of this sample is uncertain.

The chain employs TRBV30 and TRBJ2-7; D remains unclear. V lost 0 bases and J 3 bases, leaving 12 bases between the germline ends. In germline, CDR1 is GTSNPN, CDR2 SVGIG (reference sequence). The CDR3 is made up of 14 amino acids. CDR3 in amino acids: CAWSVLEKGYEQYF. The CDR3 region has the DNA TGTGCCTGGAGTGTACTGGAAAAAGGCTACGAGCAGTACTTC.

This sequence joins TRBV10-1 and TRBJ2-7; 8 bases are a match to TRBD1. After removal of 2 bases from V and 7 bases from J, the junction contained 10 bases not matched to a gene. This CDR3 contains 15 residues. The germline V gene has CDR1 WNHNN and CDR2 SYGVQD (reference sequence). CDR3 coding DNA: TGCGCCAGCAGTGAGATGGGACAGGCCGCTTTTGAGCAGTACGTC. Translating it yields CASSEMGQAAFEQYV.

The chain joins TRBV7-2 to TRBJ2-1; D perhaps matches TRBD2 (5 bases). The CDR3 consists of 16 residues. V lost 0 bases and J lost 5, with 14 bases in between. Germline CDR1 SGHTA, CDR2 FQGNSA. CDR3: CASSLAPTSGDNEQFF. In nucleotides, the CDR3 is TGTGCCAGCAGCTTAGCCCCCACAAGCGGTGACAATGAGCAGTTCTTC.

The genes are TRBV3-1 (or the pseudogene TRBV3-2) and TRBJ2-7; D call uncertain. V was cut by 2 bases and J by 6 bases, with 11 bases left in between. The germline V gene has CDR1 LGHDT and CDR2 YNNKEL (reference sequence). The CDR3 extends over 13 amino acids. Written as DNA, the CDR3 is TGTGCCAGCAGCCAACTGTTTAGTACCGAGCAGTACTTC. Translated: CASSQLFSTEQYF.

The chain carries TRBV7-8 and TRBJ1-5, with 9 bases lining up with TRBD1. The germline gives CDR1 SGHVS, CDR2 FQNEAQ. With V trimmed by 4 bases and J by 3 bases, 7 bases remained unmatched. The CDR3 loop spans 16 amino acids. The chain's CDR3 is CASSSLTGGSNQPQHF. CDR3 DNA: TGTGCCAGCAGCTCCTTGACAGGGGGTTCCAATCAGCCCCAGCATTTT.

The chain has TRBV9 and TRBJ2-2; the D is unclear. Trimming left V 1 base short and J 3 bases short, with 4 bases between. The CDR3 runs 13 residues. Germline CDR1 reads SGDLS; CDR2 reads YYNGEE. CDR3 amino acids: CASSVLYTGELFF. The CDR3 DNA reads TGTGCCAGCAGCGTACTCTACACCGGGGAGCTGTTTTTT.

This CDR3 is CASSIWGTGANVLTF. CDR3 sequence (DNA): TGTGCCAGTAGTATATGGGGGACTGGGGCCAACGTCCTGACTTTC. The V gene is TRBV19, the J gene TRBJ2-6, with D tentatively TRBD1 or TRBD2 (5 bases each). This CDR3 spans 15 amino acids. Trimming removed 2 bases at V and 2 bases at J, with 7 bases between. Germline loops: CDR1 LNHDA, CDR2 SQIVND (reference sequence).

The chain links TRBV5-5 to TRBJ1-1; D unresolved. Germline lookup yields CDR1 SGHKS and CDR2 YYEKEE (reference sequence). This CDR3 has 14 residues. V gave up 4 bases and J gave up 3 bases, with 13 bases separating them. The CDR3 region is CASSRAVADTEAFF. As DNA, the CDR3 is TGTGCCAGCAGCCGTGCTGTGGCAGACACTGAAGCTTTCTTT.

The rearrangement uses TRBV4-1 and TRBJ2-2, with TRBD2 matching 11 bases. V shed 4 bases and J 4 bases; nucleotides not matched to a gene: 8. The germline gives CDR1 MGHRA, CDR2 YSYEKL. CDR3 size: 17 residues. CDR3 sequence: CASSRDLAGGRTGELFF. DNA for the CDR3: TGCGCCAGCAGCCGGGACCTAGCGGGGGGTCGCACCGGGGAGCTGTTTTTT.

In this sample, this clone turned up once. The chain recombines TRBV2 with TRBJ1-1; D is possibly TRBD1 (5 bases). Trimming cost V 4 bases and J 1 base, with 13 bases left between them. The CDR3 length is 15 residues. CDR1 is SNHLY and CDR2 is FYNNEI in the germline V gene. The CDR3 bases are TGTGCCAGCAGTGGTACACAGGCGCAGAACACTGAAGCTTTCTTT. Amino acid sequence: CASSGTQAQNTEAFF.

This chain joins TRBV3-1 (or the pseudogene TRBV3-2) and TRBJ1-2; D uncertain. V was clipped by 0 bases and J by 8 bases, with 13 bases between them. CDR1 and CDR2 (germline): LGHDT, YNNKEL (reference sequence). This CDR3 comprises 14 residues. In DNA, the CDR3 is TGTGCCAGCAGCCAAGATTCAGCGGGTCGGGGCTACACCTTC. It specifies CASSQDSAGRGYTF.

This CDR3 is CASSKEMGQDATGELFF. In DNA, the CDR3 is TGTGCCAGCAGCAAAGAGATGGGACAGGACGCTACCGGGGAGCTGTTTTTT. The chain carries TRBV21-1 and TRBJ2-2; no DNA check was done on the table's D call, TRBD1. TRBV21-1 is described as a pseudogene. CDR3 size: 17 residues.

The chain carries TRBV27 and TRBJ1-1; 8 bases line up with TRBD1. Germline CDR1 MNHEY, CDR2 SMNVEV (reference sequence). V dropped 7 bases and J dropped 4; count of bases not matched to a gene: 11. The CDR3 spans 15 residues. CDR3 nucleotides: TGTGCCAGCAAGGCAACCTCCAGGGGGCCCACTGAAGCTTTCTTT. Its protein is CASKATSRGPTEAFF.

This clone occurred once. V and J are TRBV14 and TRBJ1-1; no firm D call. V lost 1 base and J lost 3, with 9 bases in between. In germline, CDR1 is SGHDN, CDR2 FVKESK. This CDR3 has 14 residues. CDR3 bases: TGTGCCAGCAGCCAAGTCGGATGGGACACTGAAGCTTTCTTT. Translated, it gives CASSQVGWDTEAFF.

The chain employs TRBV24-1 and TRBJ2-3, with D tentatively TRBD1 or TRBD2 (5 bases each). The CDR3 is made up of 15 amino acids. Trimming shortened V by 5 bases and J by 3 bases, and 14 bases separated the two germline ends. CDR1 is KGHDR and CDR2 is SFDVKD in the germline V gene. For the CDR3, the DNA is TGTGCCACCAGTGGGAACATCTGGGGGACAGATACGCAGTATTTT. This sequence encodes CATSGNIWGTDTQYF.

The chain is built from TRBV9 and TRBJ1-2, with D maybe TRBD1 (5 bases). Trimming shortened V by 4 bases and J by 5 bases, and 27 bases separated the two germline ends. CDR1 and CDR2 (germline): SGDLS, YYNGEE. This CDR3 region has 18 residues. This CDR3 is CASSPRHTGKIGDYGYTF. Written as DNA, the CDR3 is TGTGCCAGCAGCCCCCGCCATACCGGGAAAATAGGGGATTATGGCTACACCTTC.

This chain links TRBV12-3 or TRBV12-4 with TRBJ1-4; a weak D match, TRBD1 (5 bases). V was shortened by 4 bases and J by 10 bases, with 10 bases between the two germline ends. This CDR3 comprises 12 residues. The CDR3 region has the DNA TGTGCCAGCAGTTCGACAGTGGTAAAACTGTTTTTT. Translation: CASSSTVVKLFF.

V usage is TRBV9 and J usage is TRBJ1-5; D possibly corresponds to TRBD1 (5 bases). Germline CDR1 is SGDLS and CDR2 is YYNGEE. V dropped 3 bases and J dropped 1 base, with 5 bases sitting between them. The CDR3 is made up of 13 amino acids. The CDR3 sequence is CASSGTSNQPQHF. The DNA for the CDR3 is TGTGCCAGCAGCGGGACAAGCAATCAGCCCCAGCATTTT.

This chain uses TRBV28 with TRBJ1-2; the D gene is possibly TRBD1 (5 bases). This CDR3 has 12 residues. Germline assignment: CDR1 MDHEN and CDR2 SYDVKM. The V and J ends lost 7 bases and 4 bases respectively, with 10 bases between them. The CDR3 region is CASNLGTYGYTF. The CDR3, as DNA: TGTGCCAGCAACCTCGGGACCTATGGCTACACCTTC.

This clone was seen just once. The V gene is TRBV9, the J gene TRBJ1-2, with 7 nucleotides matching TRBD1. Germline loops: CDR1 SGDLS, CDR2 YYNGEE. V lost 0 bases and J lost 6; bases outside the gene matches: 5. The CDR3 loop spans 14 amino acids. This CDR3 is CASSVVPGQDGYTF. CDR3 DNA: TGTGCCAGCAGCGTAGTCCCCGGACAGGATGGCTACACCTTC.

The rearrangement links TRBV19 to TRBJ1-2; D is ambiguous. Germline CDR1 LNHDA, CDR2 SQIVND (reference sequence). Trimming pared 7 bases from V and 1 base from J, leaving 10 bases between. This CDR3 region has 13 residues. The CDR3 loop is CASNSYSNYGYTF. DNA for the CDR3: TGTGCCAGTAATTCCTACAGTAACTATGGCTACACCTTC.

The CDR3 here is CASSAQFNGANVLTF. The CDR3 coding sequence is TGTGCCAGCAGCGCTCAGTTTAATGGGGCCAACGTCCTGACTTTC. This chain joins TRBV2 and TRBJ2-6, with unresolved D. The CDR3 runs to 15 residues. Looked up from germline, CDR1 is SNHLY and CDR2 is FYNNEI. V was trimmed by 6 bases and J by 3 bases, leaving 12 bases between them.

In this sample, this clone turned up a few times. The chain is built from TRBV19 and TRBJ2-2; D perhaps matches TRBD1 (5 bases). Deletions cut 5 bases from V and 6 bases from J, with 10 bases between. Looked up from germline, CDR1 is LNHDA and CDR2 is SQIVND (reference sequence). This CDR3 region has 13 residues. In DNA form, the CDR3 reads TGTGCCAGTAGTCTAGGACATCCCGGGGAGCTGTTTTTT. Translation: CASSLGHPGELFF.